This T cell receptor (beta chain) was retrieved from a study of shared clonotypes between healthy human individuals. CD45RO-negative, CCR7-positively selected cells formed the naive CD8 fraction, excluding terminally differentiated effector memory CD45RA+ cells. In regard to this clone: Other DNA sequences in this sample translate to the same CDR3.

Trimming pared 1 base from V and 1 base from J, leaving 5 bases between. Germline values: CDR1 SGHDT, CDR2 YYEEEE. The CDR3 has 13 amino acids. Clones were sequenced by immunoSEQ multiplex PCR, and TCRdb holds only the in-frame ones, with some missing. The sample includes some 1,900,000 clones, 85% to 95% of them seen just once. The sequencing sample was made of naive CD8+ T cells sorted from blood. This clonotype originated in a man aged 18 to 30 in good health. The rearrangement links TRBV5-6 to TRBJ1-1; no clear D. The CDR3 region has the DNA TGTGCCAGCAGCTTGACCGAGAACACTGAAGCTTTCTTT. Translated, it gives CASSLTENTEAFF.